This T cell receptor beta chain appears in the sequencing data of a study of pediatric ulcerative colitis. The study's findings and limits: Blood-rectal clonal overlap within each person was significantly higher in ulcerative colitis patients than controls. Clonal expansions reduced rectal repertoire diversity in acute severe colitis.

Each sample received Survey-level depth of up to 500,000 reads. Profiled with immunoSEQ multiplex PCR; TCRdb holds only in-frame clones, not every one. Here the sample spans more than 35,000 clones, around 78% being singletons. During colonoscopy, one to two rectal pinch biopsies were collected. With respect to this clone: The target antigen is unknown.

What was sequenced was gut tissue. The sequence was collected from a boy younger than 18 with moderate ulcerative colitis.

CDR3 DNA sequence: TGTGCCAGCAGCGGTAGCCGGGTGGCCAACGTCCTGACTTTC. Protein: CASSGSRVANVLTF. This chain connects TRBV5-8 to TRBJ2-6; D uncertain. V lost 4 bases, J lost 6 bases, and 11 bases lay in between. The length of the CDR3 is 14 residues. The germline V gene encodes CDR1 SGHTS and CDR2 YDEGEE.